Below, 25 T cell receptor beta chains from the same sample are listed, as sequenced in a study of T cell changes during pregnancy in multiple sclerosis. Assay used: immunoSEQ multiplex PCR; TCRdb lists only in-frame clones, some missing. The table has around 78,000 clones, 93% seen once. The sequenced sample was peripheral blood, obtained in the second trimester of pregnancy. These receptors originate from a female donor with multiple sclerosis, enrolled in a pregnancy study.

The chain uses TRBV19 and TRBJ2-4; TRBD1 agrees at 10 bases. This CDR3 region has 14 residues. Per germline, CDR1 LNHDA and CDR2 SQIVND (reference sequence). The ends lost 4 bases at V and 8 bases at J; junction bases unmatched: 5. The CDR3 DNA follows: TGTGCCAGTAGTAGGGGACAGGGGAGTGACATTCAGTACTTC. This codes for CASSRGQGSDIQYF.

J is TRBJ2-3 and V is TRBV28; 7 positions match TRBD2. V lost 10 bases and J lost 2; bases outside the gene matches: 12. The CDR3 runs to 15 residues. Germline V gives CDR1 MDHEN, CDR2 SYDVKM. CDR3 residues: CATQGLTEFTDTQYF. DNA for the CDR3: TGTGCCACCCAGGGACTAACAGAATTCACAGATACGCAGTATTTT.

V and J are TRBV19 and TRBJ1-1; 7 bases line up with TRBD1. In germline, CDR1 is LNHDA, CDR2 SQIVND (reference sequence). V shed 5 bases, J shed 4 bases, and the junction held 4 bases outside the gene matches. This CDR3 region has 13 residues. The CDR3: CASSLQGTTEAFF. CDR3 in DNA: TGTGCCAGTAGTTTACAGGGGACCACTGAAGCTTTCTTT.

V usage is TRBV18 and J usage is TRBJ2-6; D ambiguous. V was clipped by 3 bases and J by 0 bases, with 9 bases between them. The CDR3 is made up of 16 amino acids. Germline V gives CDR1 KGHSH, CDR2 LQKENI. Written as DNA, the CDR3 is TGTGCCAGCTCACCGAACATTCTCTCTGGGGCCAACGTCCTGACTTTC. Translated: CASSPNILSGANVLTF.

About this clone itself: It is unclear where the CDR3 begins or ends on the DNA, so no DNA is shown, and the CDR3 is as TCRdb lists it. The chain joins TRBV21-1 to TRBJ1-6. TRBV21-1 is listed as a pseudogene. 16 amino acids form the CDR3, both terminal residues included. The CDR3 region is CASSKVFVGGGSPLHF.

J is TRBJ2-3 and V is TRBV11-3, with D maybe TRBD2 (5 bases). The CDR3 runs 13 residues. Trimming pared 4 bases from V and 4 bases from J, leaving 9 bases between. Germline CDR1 is SGHNT and CDR2 is YENEEA. The DNA of the CDR3 is TGTGCCAGCAGCTCCTGGAGGTCAGATACGCAGTATTTT. This encodes CASSSWRSDTQYF.

The chain has TRBV19 and TRBJ1-1, with D perhaps matching TRBD1 (5 bases). V shed 5 bases and J shed 0 bases, with 10 bases lying between them. Germline loops: CDR1 LNHDA, CDR2 SQIVND (reference sequence). The CDR3 has 14 residues. CDR3 DNA: TGTGCCAGTAGTGCGGGGGAACTGAACACTGAAGCTTTCTTT. It is translated as CASSAGELNTEAFF.

The J gene is TRBJ2-1, the V gene TRBV13; TRBD2 might be the D (6 bases). Deletions cut 10 bases from V and 6 bases from J, with 19 bases between. The CDR3 runs to 14 residues. Germline lookup yields CDR1 PRHDT and CDR2 FYEKMQ (reference sequence). CDR3 region: CATGRREYVNEQFF. CDR3 nucleotide sequence: TGTGCCACCGGAAGGAGGGAATATGTCAATGAGCAGTTCTTC.

This chain uses TRBV4-2 with TRBJ2-5; TRBD2 aligns across 10 bases. This CDR3 comprises 17 residues. The V segment lost 0 bases and the J segment 1 base; nucleotides outside the gene matches: 5. CDR1 LGHNA and CDR2 YNFKEQ come from the germline V gene. The chain's CDR3 is CASSQDTLAGAQETQYF. As DNA, the CDR3 is TGTGCCAGCAGCCAAGATACGCTAGCGGGAGCCCAAGAGACCCAGTACTTC.

The genes are TRBV13 and TRBJ2-3; 7 bases are shared with TRBD2. Trimming cost V 0 bases and J 2 bases; bases outside gene matches: 14. This CDR3 region has 19 residues. Germline CDR1 reads PRHDT; CDR2 reads FYEKMQ (reference sequence). The CDR3, as DNA: TGTGCCAGCAGCTTAGGAGCGGGGCAACATCCGGGGCCCACAGATACGCAGTATTTT. Its translation: CASSLGAGQHPGPTDTQYF.

The rearrangement links TRBV14 to TRBJ2-7; perhaps TRBD1 as D (6 bases). Germline lookup yields CDR1 SGHDN and CDR2 FVKESK. V lost 2 bases to trimming and J lost 2 bases, with 16 bases between them. The CDR3 has 16 residues. The chain's CDR3 is CASSQIPGQNTYEQYF. CDR3 nucleotides: TGTGCCAGCAGCCAAATCCCTGGACAGAATACCTACGAGCAGTACTTC.

V usage is TRBV18 and J usage is TRBJ1-3, with D possibly TRBD1 on 5 matching bases. CDR1 KGHSH and CDR2 LQKENI come from the germline V gene. The CDR3 is 16 amino acids. The germline V and J ends were trimmed by 1 base and 0 bases, with 10 bases remaining between them. The CDR3 loop is CASSPLEGFSGNTIYF. In nucleotides, the CDR3 is TGTGCCAGCTCACCACTGGAGGGGTTCTCTGGAAACACCATATATTTT. Together with reference TRBV18 and TRBJ1-3, the CDR3 gives the full variable domain: NAGVMQNPRHLVRRRGQEARLRCSPMKGHSHVYWYRQLPEEGLKFMVYLQKENIIDESGMPKERFSAEFPKEGPSILRIQQVVRGDSAAYFCASSPLEGFSGNTIYFGEGSWLTVV.

The chain has TRBV5-4 and TRBJ2-2; possible D gene TRBD1, 7 bases. Trimming left V 3 bases short and J 3 bases short, with 12 bases between. Germline CDR1 and CDR2: SGHNT and YYREEE (reference sequence). The CDR3 has 15 amino acids. Written as DNA, the CDR3 is TGTGCCAGCAGCTCAGGGGGGCCATACACCGGGGAGCTGTTTTTT. This encodes CASSSGGPYTGELFF.

The rearrangement joins TRBV19 to TRBJ1-3; a weak D match, TRBD1 (5 bases). Per germline, CDR1 LNHDA and CDR2 SQIVND (reference sequence). The ends were cut back, 5 bases at V and 3 bases at J, with 11 bases in the middle. The CDR3 extends over 14 amino acids. DNA for the CDR3: TGTGCCAGTAGTCCGGGACTCCATGGAAACACCATATATTTT. This encodes CASSPGLHGNTIYF.

V and J are TRBV9 and TRBJ2-3; 7 bases align to TRBD1. V gave up 4 bases and J gave up 2 bases; unmatched junction bases: 7. The CDR3 is 15 amino acids. The V gene's germline CDR1 is SGDLS and CDR2 YYNGEE. The DNA of the CDR3 is TGTGCCAGCAGCCCTAGGGGACAGAACACAGATACGCAGTATTTT. Its protein product is CASSPRGQNTDTQYF. Together with reference TRBV9 and TRBJ2-3, the CDR3 gives the full variable domain: DSGVTQTPKHLITATGQRVTLRCSPRSGDLSVYWYQQSLDQGLQFLIQYYNGEERAKGNILERFSAQQFPDLHSELNLSSLELGDSALYFCASSPRGQNTDTQYFGPGTRLTVL.

The V and J genes are TRBV29-1 and TRBJ2-5; tentative D call: TRBD2 (5 bases). The V gene lost 4 bases and the J gene lost 5 bases, with 20 bases spanning the gap. CDR3 length equals 15 residues. Germline CDR1 is SQVTM and CDR2 is ANQGSEA. CDR3 amino acids: CSVGRTPTARETQYF. In DNA form, the CDR3 reads TGCAGCGTTGGGAGGACGCCCACTGCCAGGGAGACCCAGTACTTC. Filled out from reference TRBV29-1 and TRBJ2-5, the complete variable domain reads SAVISQKPSRDICQRGTSLTIQCQVDSQVTMMFWYRQQPGQSLTLIATANQGSEATYESGFVIDKFPISRPNLTFSTLTVSNMSPEDSSIYLCSVGRTPTARETQYFGPGTRLLVL.

The chain couples TRBV21-1 to TRBJ1-1; no check of the table's D call, TRBD1, against the DNA was made. TRBV21-1 is a listed pseudogene. This CDR3 comprises 14 residues. In DNA, the CDR3 is TGTGCCAGCAGCGAAACAGGGACGAACACTGAAGCTTTCTTT. This translates into CASSETGTNTEAFF.

The rearrangement joins TRBV10-3 to TRBJ2-3, with TRBD1 identical over 7 bases. Germline values: CDR1 ENHRY, CDR2 SYGVKD. The CDR3 has 14 amino acids. V shed 3 bases and J 4 bases; nucleotides not matched to a gene: 4. The CDR3 is CAISDNRGADTQYF. CDR3 coding DNA: TGTGCCATCAGTGATAACAGGGGTGCAGATACGCAGTATTTT.

Notes on this clone: The junction differs from germline at one of its ends, possibly a read error. The chain carries TRBV2 and TRBJ1-1; 10 bases align to TRBD1. This CDR3 region has 13 residues. Germline V gene sequence: CDR1 SNHLY, CDR2 FYNNEI. The CDR3 here is CASKGQGNAEAFF. The CDR3, as DNA: TGTGCCAGCAAGGGACAGGGGAACGCTGAAGCTTTCTTT.

The rearrangement uses TRBV19 and TRBJ2-1; D is perhaps TRBD2 (5 bases). CDR1 LNHDA and CDR2 SQIVND come from the germline V gene (reference sequence). CDR3 length: 14 residues. Deletions cut 8 bases from V and 0 bases from J, with 11 bases between. Here the CDR3 reads CASRDVNSYNEQFF. The CDR3 coding sequence is TGTGCCAGTCGGGATGTTAACTCCTACAATGAGCAGTTCTTC.

J is TRBJ1-1 and V is TRBV5-5; the match to TRBD1 covers 8 bases. The CDR3 extends over 14 amino acids. With V trimmed by 3 bases and J by 1 base, 2 bases remained unmatched. Germline CDR1 is SGHKS and CDR2 is YYEKEE (reference sequence). CDR3: CASSSGTGNTEAFF. The CDR3 DNA sequence: TGTGCCAGCAGCTCCGGGACAGGGAACACTGAAGCTTTCTTT.

This clone was seen a single time. V and J are TRBV5-6 and TRBJ1-1; D is unresolved. Trimming took off 4 bases at V and 1 base at J, with 11 bases between the two ends. Germline-derived CDR1 and CDR2 are SGHDT and YYEEEE. There are 14 residues in the CDR3. CDR3 protein: CASSLPTENTEAFF. CDR3 bases: TGTGCCAGCAGCCTACCTACAGAGAACACTGAAGCTTTCTTT.

This clone has only one observation. This chain joins TRBV14 and TRBJ2-7; no firm D call. Per germline, CDR1 SGHDN and CDR2 FVKESK. V was cut by 4 bases and J by 2 bases, with 15 bases left in between. This CDR3 is built from 15 residues. CDR3 coding DNA: TGTGCCAGCAGCCGAGCCCGTTATCCGGCCTACGAGCAGTACTTC. Translated: CASSRARYPAYEQYF.

The chain employs TRBV6-1 and TRBJ1-1; D gene uncertain. The germline V gene encodes CDR1 MNHNS and CDR2 SASEGT. V was pared by 7 bases and J by 3 bases, with 9 bases between. The CDR3 consists of 12 residues. CDR3 coding DNA: TGTGCCAGCACCTCAGGCGACACTGAAGCTTTCTTT. Its protein product is CASTSGDTEAFF.

This clone has a single count. The V and J genes are TRBV9 and TRBJ1-1, with unresolved D. The CDR3 is 14 amino acids. V was cut by 0 bases and J by 6 bases, with 12 bases left in between. Germline loops: CDR1 SGDLS, CDR2 YYNGEE. The CDR3 loop is CASSVGSGGSEAFF. The CDR3, as DNA: TGTGCCAGCAGCGTAGGTAGTGGAGGATCTGAAGCTTTCTTT. Full variable domain (outside the CDR3, taken from reference TRBV9 and TRBJ1-1): DSGVTQTPKHLITATGQRVTLRCSPRSGDLSVYWYQQSLDQGLQFLIQYYNGEERAKGNILERFSAQQFPDLHSELNLSSLELGDSALYFCASSVGSGGSEAFFGQGTRLTVV.